Given below is one T cell receptor (beta chain) in context. Per the study methods: Amplification of reference gene primers provided the estimated nucleated cell counts. TCRdb's copy holds only in-frame clones and misses some; the assay was immunoSEQ multiplex PCR. That table is the source of V, J and clone size, and D and trimming were worked out from the DNA. The sample consists of approximately 210,000 clones, 89% of them appearing once. The source of the sample is a study of blood T cell repertoires in COVID-19. For the study at large: Nucleic acid was either cDNA or gDNA, and it came from T cells, B-cell-depleted T cells, or PBMCs.

Germline V gene data show CDR1 as SGHNT and CDR2 as YYREEE (reference sequence). The V end was cut by 4 bases, the J end by 5 bases, with 15 bases between. CDR3 length: 15 amino acids. The chain links TRBV5-4 to TRBJ1-4; weak D call: TRBD1 (5 bases). Source material: peripheral blood. This TCR was sampled from a woman aged 40 to 55 with acute or convalescent COVID-19. CDR3 amino acids: CASSSPGRGNEKLFF. In DNA form, the CDR3 reads TGTGCCAGCAGCAGCCCGGGACGGGGGAATGAAAAACTGTTTTTT.